The 20 T cell receptor beta chains listed next were all sequenced from one sample in a study of shared clonotypes between healthy human individuals. Measured with immunoSEQ multiplex PCR; TCRdb has only the in-frame clones, and not every one. The repertoire holds around 510,000 clones, with around 96% as singletons. The sample was naive CD4+ T cells sorted from blood. Sample subset: CD45RA+ positively selected. The receptors shown here come from a woman aged 30 to 39 in good health.

V is TRBV4-1 and J is TRBJ2-1, with 9 positions matching TRBD2. The CDR3 is 17 residues long. Germline values: CDR1 MGHRA, CDR2 YSYEKL. With V trimmed by 3 bases and J by 0 bases, 6 bases remained unmatched. The CDR3 DNA reads TGCGCCAGCAGCCAGAACCTTAGCGGGAGCTCCTACAATGAGCAGTTCTTC. This codes for CASSQNLSGSSYNEQFF.

The chain joins TRBV7-9 to TRBJ1-4, with D tentatively TRBD1 (5 bases). Per germline, CDR1 SEHNR and CDR2 FQNEAQ (reference sequence). The CDR3 spans 14 residues. Trimming removed 2 bases from V and 3 bases from J, with 7 bases in between. The CDR3 spells CASSLRGANEKLFF. CDR3 sequence (DNA): TGTGCCAGCAGCTTAAGGGGAGCTAATGAAAAACTGTTTTTT.

This chain joins TRBV7-9 and TRBJ2-1; possible D gene TRBD2, 6 bases. V lost 4 bases and J 8 bases, leaving 21 bases between the germline ends. Germline V gene sequence: CDR1 SEHNR, CDR2 FQNEAQ (reference sequence). The CDR3 runs 16 residues. The CDR3 DNA is TGTGCCAGCAGCTCCCCGGGCGGAGGGAGGTCCGATGAGCAGTTCTTC. Protein product: CASSSPGGGRSDEQFF.

The chain employs TRBV5-1 and TRBJ2-5, with 14 bases fitting TRBD2. This CDR3 is 17 amino acids long. Germline CDR1 SGHRS, CDR2 YFSETQ. The V gene end was trimmed by 5 bases and the J gene end by 4 bases; junction bases not matched to a gene: 10. CDR3: CASRGGTSGSWRETQYF. CDR3 coding DNA: TGCGCCAGCAGGGGCGGGACTAGCGGGAGCTGGAGAGAGACCCAGTACTTC.

This rearrangement joins TRBV11-2 to TRBJ1-4; 8 nucleotides agree with TRBD1. The V segment lost 1 base and the J segment 4 bases; nucleotides outside the gene matches: 11. The CDR3 runs 18 residues. The germline CDR1 and CDR2 sequences are SGHAT and FQNNGV. CDR3 in amino acids: CASSLGRGQGGRNEKLFF. The CDR3 nucleotides read TGTGCCAGCAGCTTAGGAAGAGGACAGGGAGGTCGTAATGAAAAACTGTTTTTT.

This chain joins TRBV4-1 and TRBJ1-5; 10 bases are a match to TRBD1. The CDR3 has 16 residues. Germline V gives CDR1 MGHRA, CDR2 YSYEKL. V lost 4 bases, J lost 7 bases, and 10 bases stayed unmatched. Here the CDR3 reads CASSLGVGQGRQPQHF. As DNA, the CDR3 is TGCGCCAGCAGCCTAGGGGTGGGACAGGGGAGACAGCCCCAGCATTTT.

The chain joins TRBV7-3 to TRBJ1-3, with unresolved D. The CDR3 contains 13 residues. Per germline, CDR1 SGHTA and CDR2 FQGTGA. V was clipped by 2 bases and J by 2 bases, with 4 bases between them. CDR3 bases: TGTGCCAGCAGCTTAGAACCTGGAAACACCATATATTTT. It translates to CASSLEPGNTIYF.

This chain links TRBV9 with TRBJ2-5, with a tentative D call TRBD2 (6 bases). The CDR3 extends over 17 amino acids. Germline V CDR1 and CDR2: SGDLS, YYNGEE. V was trimmed by 2 bases and J by 3 bases, leaving 20 bases between them. This chain's CDR3 is CASSVHGGEVFKETQYF. CDR3 nucleotide sequence: TGTGCCAGCAGCGTTCACGGGGGTGAAGTATTCAAAGAGACCCAGTACTTC.

In nucleotides, the CDR3 is TGCGCCAGCAGCCCCCGGGACCACGGAGACAATGAGCAGTTCTTC. Its protein product is CASSPRDHGDNEQFF. The chain carries TRBV5-1 and TRBJ2-1, with D perhaps being TRBD1 or TRBD2 (5 bases each). Trimming removed 4 bases from V and 5 bases from J, with 16 bases in between. The CDR3 is 15 residues long. Looked up from germline, CDR1 is SGHRS and CDR2 is YFSETQ.

The chain recombines TRBV7-2 with TRBJ2-3, with D possibly being TRBD2 (6 bases). V dropped 0 bases and J dropped 2 bases, with 12 bases sitting between them. Germline V gene data show CDR1 as SGHTA and CDR2 as FQGNSA. This CDR3 is 16 amino acids long. The CDR3 DNA reads as TGTGCCAGCAGCTTAGCTTCTAGCGTCATCACAGATACGCAGTATTTT. Translation gives CASSLASSVITDTQYF.

The rearrangement uses TRBV28 and TRBJ1-2, with D possibly TRBD1 on 5 matching bases. V lost 11 bases and J 0 bases, leaving 19 bases between the germline ends. CDR3 length: 15 amino acids. The germline V gene encodes CDR1 MDHEN and CDR2 SYDVKM. Written as DNA, the CDR3 is TGTGCCCCTTGGGGCCGGGGCAGAGCTAACTATGGCTACACCTTC. This gives the protein CAPWGRGRANYGYTF.

This rearrangement joins TRBV9 to TRBJ2-2; 7 nucleotides match TRBD1. The CDR3 runs 16 residues. Germline V gene sequence: CDR1 SGDLS, CDR2 YYNGEE. The trim removed 0 bases at V and 6 bases at J, leaving 8 bases unmatched. CDR3 protein: CASSVEDRPRAGELFF. In nucleotides, the CDR3 is TGTGCCAGCAGCGTAGAGGACAGGCCGCGAGCCGGGGAGCTGTTTTTT.

The gene calls are TRBV19 and TRBJ2-7; TRBD1 matches 8 bases. Looked up from germline, CDR1 is LNHDA and CDR2 is SQIVND (reference sequence). This CDR3 contains 13 residues. V lost 10 bases, J lost 6 bases, and 11 bases stayed unmatched. Here the CDR3 reads CATARDRRSEQYF. CDR3 DNA: TGTGCCACAGCCCGGGACAGGCGATCCGAGCAGTACTTC.

The chain is built from TRBV27 and TRBJ2-2; D ambiguous. From germline, CDR1 is MNHEY and CDR2 SMNVEV (reference sequence). The CDR3 is made up of 14 amino acids. Trimming cost V 8 bases and J 0 bases, with 10 bases left between them. The CDR3 loop is CASRETSNTGELFF. The CDR3 coding sequence is TGTGCCAGCCGAGAGACCTCGAACACCGGGGAGCTGTTTTTT.

A single count supports this clone. The chain carries TRBV2 and TRBJ2-3; TRBD1 matches 11 bases. The CDR3 sequence is 14 residues long. The ends lost 6 bases at V and 5 bases at J; junction bases unmatched: 4. The germline gives CDR1 SNHLY, CDR2 FYNNEI. CDR3 nucleotides: TGTGCCAGCAGGCGGGACAGGGGGGTAGATACGCAGTATTTT. This codes for CASRRDRGVDTQYF. The entire variable domain, with the rest obtained from reference TRBV2 and TRBJ2-3, is as follows: EPEVTQTPSHQVTQMGQEVILRCVPISNHLYFYWYRQILGQKVEFLVSFYNNEISEKSEIFDDQFSVERPDGSNFTLKIRSTKLEDSAMYFCASRRDRGVDTQYFGPGTRLTVL.

The chain employs TRBV14 and TRBJ2-5; 12 positions agree with TRBD2. The CDR3 totals 18 residues. CDR1 and CDR2 from the germline V gene are SGHDN and FVKESK. Trimming removed 1 base from V and 3 bases from J; junction bases left unmatched: 9. CDR3 coding DNA: TGTGCCAGCAGCCAAGGACTAGCGGGAGCGATTTGGGAAGAGACCCAGTACTTC. Translated, it gives CASSQGLAGAIWEETQYF.

The rearrangement joins TRBV28 to TRBJ2-3; 8 bases are a match to TRBD2. V lost 2 bases to trimming and J lost 3 bases; unmatched junction nucleotides: 7. The CDR3 runs to 16 residues. CDR1 is MDHEN, CDR2 SYDVKM, per germline. Here the CDR3 DNA reads TGTGCCAGCAGTTTACGGCGGGAGGTTTTAACAGATACGCAGTATTTT. This sequence encodes CASSLRREVLTDTQYF.

This chain links TRBV7-6 with TRBJ2-7; D not resolved. V lost 1 base and J lost 3, with 13 bases in between. CDR1 and CDR2 (germline): SGHVS, FNYEAQ. This CDR3 has 15 amino acids. DNA for the CDR3: TGTGCCAGCAGCTTAGAATCGGGCGGAGACTACGAGCAGTACTTC. It is translated as CASSLESGGDYEQYF. The entire variable domain, with the rest obtained from reference TRBV7-6 and TRBJ2-7, is as follows: GAGVSQSPRYKVTKRGQDVALRCDPISGHVSLYWYRQALGQGPEFLTYFNYEAQQDKSGLPNDRFSAERPEGSISTLTIQRTEQRDSAMYRCASSLESGGDYEQYFGPGTRLTVT.

This clone was recorded once. The chain uses TRBV19 and TRBJ2-3; 7 bases are a match to TRBD1. CDR1 is LNHDA, CDR2 SQIVND, per germline (reference sequence). The CDR3 runs to 15 residues. V gave up 7 bases and J gave up 0 bases; unmatched junction bases: 7. CDR3 in DNA: TGTGCCAGTAAACGGACAGGTCTTAGCACAGATACGCAGTATTTT. Its translation: CASKRTGLSTDTQYF.

The chain uses TRBV4-1 and TRBJ1-1; TRBD1 agrees at 12 bases. The CDR3 spans 17 residues. Trimming cost V 3 bases and J 6 bases; bases outside gene matches: 11. The germline gives CDR1 MGHRA, CDR2 YSYEKL. This CDR3 is CASSQEGGDRGPPEAFF. In nucleotides, the CDR3 is TGCGCCAGCAGCCAGGAAGGGGGGGACAGGGGGCCCCCTGAAGCTTTCTTT.